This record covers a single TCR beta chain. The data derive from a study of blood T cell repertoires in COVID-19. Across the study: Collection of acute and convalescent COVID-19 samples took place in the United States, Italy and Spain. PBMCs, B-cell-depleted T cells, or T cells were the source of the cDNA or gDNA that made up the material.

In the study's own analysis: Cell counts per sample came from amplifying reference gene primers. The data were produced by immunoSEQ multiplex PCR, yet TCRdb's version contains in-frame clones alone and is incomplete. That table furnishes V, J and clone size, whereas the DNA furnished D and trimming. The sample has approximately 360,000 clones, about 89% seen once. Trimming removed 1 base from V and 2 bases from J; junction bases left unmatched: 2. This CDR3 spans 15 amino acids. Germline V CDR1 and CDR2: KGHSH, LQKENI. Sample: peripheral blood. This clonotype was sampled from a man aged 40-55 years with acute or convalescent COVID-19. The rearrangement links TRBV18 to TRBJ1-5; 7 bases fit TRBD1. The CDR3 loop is CASSPQGAGNQPQHF. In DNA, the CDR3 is TGTGCCAGCTCACCACAGGGGGCCGGCAATCAGCCCCAGCATTTT.